The clone carrying this TCR beta chain was counted a few times. The CDR3 totals 14 residues. In germline, CDR1 is SNHLY, CDR2 FYNNEI. Trimming removed 6 bases from V and 5 bases from J, with 14 bases in between. This entry is derived from a study of memory CD4+ T cells and cytomegalovirus serostatus. Here immunoSEQ multiplex PCR was the method, and the copy in TCRdb shows in-frame clones only, minus some. The sample carries 45,000 or so clones, 79% recorded once. The sort gate was single viable CD3+CD4+CD8-CD45RO+ cells for memory CD4+ T cells. The sequenced material came from memory CD4+ T cells from blood. This TCR derives from an adult in good health and CMV-seronegative. The J gene is TRBJ1-5, the V gene TRBV2, with a weak D call TRBD1 (6 bases). CDR3 nucleotides: TGTGCCAGCAGCAGCTTGGGGGCAGATCAGCCCCAGCATTTT. Protein product: CASSSLGADQPQHF.